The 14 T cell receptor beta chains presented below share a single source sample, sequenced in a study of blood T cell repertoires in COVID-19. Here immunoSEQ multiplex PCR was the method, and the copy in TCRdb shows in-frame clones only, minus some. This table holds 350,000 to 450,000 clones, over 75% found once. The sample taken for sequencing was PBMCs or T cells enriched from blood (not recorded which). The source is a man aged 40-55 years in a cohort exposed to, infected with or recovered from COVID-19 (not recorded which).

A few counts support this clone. CDR3 coding DNA: TGCGCCAGCGGATCCGGACTAGGCAATGAGCAGTTCTTC. As protein: CASGSGLGNEQFF. V and J are TRBV5-1 and TRBJ2-1, with TRBD2 identical over 7 bases. This CDR3 comprises 13 residues. CDR1 is SGHRS, CDR2 YFSETQ, per germline. After removal of 7 bases from V and 6 bases from J, the junction contained 7 bases not matched to a gene.

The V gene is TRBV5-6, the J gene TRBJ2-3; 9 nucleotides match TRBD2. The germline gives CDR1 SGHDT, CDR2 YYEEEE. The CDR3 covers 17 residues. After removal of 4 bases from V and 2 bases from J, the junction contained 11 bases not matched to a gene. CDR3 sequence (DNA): TGTGCCAGCAGCCTGAATATAGCGGGAGACTTCACAGATACGCAGTATTTT. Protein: CASSLNIAGDFTDTQYF.

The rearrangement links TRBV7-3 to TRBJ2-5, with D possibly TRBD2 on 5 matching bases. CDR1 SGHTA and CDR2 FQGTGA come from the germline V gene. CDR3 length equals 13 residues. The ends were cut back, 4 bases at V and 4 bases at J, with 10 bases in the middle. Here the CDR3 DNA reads TGTGCCAGCAGCTCCGCCGAGGGAGAGACCCAGTACTTC. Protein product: CASSSAEGETQYF.

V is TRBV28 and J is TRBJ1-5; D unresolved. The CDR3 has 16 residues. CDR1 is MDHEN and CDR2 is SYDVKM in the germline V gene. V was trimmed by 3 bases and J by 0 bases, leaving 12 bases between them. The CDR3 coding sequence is TGTGCCAGCAGTTTTCAACTAGCTCATAGCAATCAGCCCCAGCATTTT. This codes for CASSFQLAHSNQPQHF.

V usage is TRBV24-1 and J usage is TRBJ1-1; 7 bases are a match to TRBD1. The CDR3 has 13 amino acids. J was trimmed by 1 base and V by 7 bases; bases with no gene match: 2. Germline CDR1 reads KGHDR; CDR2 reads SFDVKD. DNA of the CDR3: TGTGCCACCAGGGACAGGACGAACACTGAAGCTTTCTTT. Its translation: CATRDRTNTEAFF.

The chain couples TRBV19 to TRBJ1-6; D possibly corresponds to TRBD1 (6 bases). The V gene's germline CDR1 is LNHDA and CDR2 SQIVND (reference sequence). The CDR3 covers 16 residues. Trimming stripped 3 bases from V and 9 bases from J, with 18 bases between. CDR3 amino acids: CASSIRSGQGSSPLHF. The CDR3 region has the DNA TGTGCCAGTAGTATCCGGTCGGGGCAGGGGAGTTCACCCCTCCACTTT.

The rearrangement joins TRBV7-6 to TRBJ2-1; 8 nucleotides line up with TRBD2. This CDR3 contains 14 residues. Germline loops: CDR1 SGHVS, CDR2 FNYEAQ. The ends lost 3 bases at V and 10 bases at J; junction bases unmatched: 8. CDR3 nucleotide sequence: TGTGCCAGCAGCTTGGGTAGCGGGACGGGGGAGCAGTTCTTC. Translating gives CASSLGSGTGEQFF.

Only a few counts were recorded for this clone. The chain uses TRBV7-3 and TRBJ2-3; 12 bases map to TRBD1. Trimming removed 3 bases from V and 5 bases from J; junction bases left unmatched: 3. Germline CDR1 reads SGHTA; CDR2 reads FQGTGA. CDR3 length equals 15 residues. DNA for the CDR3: TGTGCCAGCAGCTTGGGACAGGGGGCCAGAGATACGCAGTATTTT. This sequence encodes CASSLGQGARDTQYF.

CDR3 in amino acids: CASSSRLARYNEQFF. CDR3 sequence (DNA): TGTGCCAGCAGTAGTAGACTAGCGAGATACAATGAGCAGTTCTTC. The rearrangement uses TRBV6-5 and TRBJ2-1, with 8 bases fitting TRBD2. Germline CDR1 MNHEY, CDR2 SVGAGI. J gave up 4 bases and V 5 bases, and 7 bases lay outside the gene matches. CDR3 length: 15 residues.

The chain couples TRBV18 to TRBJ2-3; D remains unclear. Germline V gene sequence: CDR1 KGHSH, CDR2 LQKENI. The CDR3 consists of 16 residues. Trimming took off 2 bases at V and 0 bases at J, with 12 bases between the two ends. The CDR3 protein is CASSPVPPTSTDTQYF. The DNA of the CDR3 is TGTGCCAGCTCACCAGTTCCCCCCACTAGCACAGATACGCAGTATTTT. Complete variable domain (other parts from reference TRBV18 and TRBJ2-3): NAGVMQNPRHLVRRRGQEARLRCSPMKGHSHVYWYRQLPEEGLKFMVYLQKENIIDESGMPKERFSAEFPKEGPSILRIQQVVRGDSAAYFCASSPVPPTSTDTQYFGPGTRLTVL.

This chain's CDR3 is CASRGLANTGELFF. CDR3 coding DNA: TGTGCCAGCAGGGGACTAGCGAACACCGGGGAGCTGTTTTTT. The gene calls are TRBV6-4 and TRBJ2-2; 8 nucleotides line up with TRBD2. This CDR3 is 14 amino acids long. CDR1 and CDR2 (germline): MRHNA, SNTAGT. The V and J ends lost 6 bases and 0 bases, in that order; junction bases with no gene match: 0.

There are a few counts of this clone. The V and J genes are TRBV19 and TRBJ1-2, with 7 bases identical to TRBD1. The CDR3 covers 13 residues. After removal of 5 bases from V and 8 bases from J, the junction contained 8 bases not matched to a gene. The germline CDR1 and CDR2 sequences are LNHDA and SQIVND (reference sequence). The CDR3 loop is CASSLTGVGGYTF. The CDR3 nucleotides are TGTGCCAGTAGTCTCACAGGGGTCGGCGGCTACACCTTC.

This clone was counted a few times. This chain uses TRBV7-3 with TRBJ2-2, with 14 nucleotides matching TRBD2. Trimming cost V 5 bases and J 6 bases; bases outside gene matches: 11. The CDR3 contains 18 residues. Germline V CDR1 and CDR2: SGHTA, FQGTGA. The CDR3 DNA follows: TGTGCCAGCAGCCCCGGGACTAGCGGGAGAAGACTGTCCGGGGAGCTGTTTTTT. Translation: CASSPGTSGRRLSGELFF.

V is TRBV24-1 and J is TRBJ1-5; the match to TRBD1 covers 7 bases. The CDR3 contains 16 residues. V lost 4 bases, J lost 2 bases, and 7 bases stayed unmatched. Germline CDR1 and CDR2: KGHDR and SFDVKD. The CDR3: CATSDPRTGGNQPQHF. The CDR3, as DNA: TGTGCCACCAGTGACCCCAGAACAGGGGGCAATCAGCCCCAGCATTTT.